Listed below are T cell receptor beta chains from one sample, sequenced in a study of cytomegalovirus exposure and HLA in healthy donors. Clones were sequenced by immunoSEQ multiplex PCR, and TCRdb holds only the in-frame ones, with some missing. The data contain approximately 220,000 clones, 80% to 90% of them singletons. The sample was PBMCs. These receptors came from a man aged 18 to 29 in good health and CMV-seronegative. Each CDR3 is given with its conserved first and last residue. Expanded clones are given a class, and other clones once, few, many or no size at all.

clone_size v_call cdr3_aa
NA TRBV5-4 CASAVKANEKLFF
NA TRBV9 CASSVFSYNEQFF
NA TRBV5-1 CASSLGQGGNYGYTF
NA TRBV5-6 CASREGTVEKLFF
NA TRBV4-3 CASSWAGRYYGYTF
NA TRBV7-3 CASSLSGGSYEQYF
few TRBV10-3 CAVETGGEQYF
NA TRBV28 CASSPGSSYEQYF
NA TRBV4-2 CASSQDWGGAYGYTF
NA TRBV15 CATSKGLGGTDTQYF
NA TRBV21-1 CASSTEMDSCYYEQYF
NA TRBV11-2 CASSSTSGSYEQYF
NA TRBV10-1 CASGTSIGGELFF
once TRBV4-3 CASSQFHGQLNYGYTF
NA TRBV9 CASSVDGETQYF
NA TRBV4-3 CASSQDLTDNEKLFF
NA TRBV7-9 CASSLAEAGGQQYF